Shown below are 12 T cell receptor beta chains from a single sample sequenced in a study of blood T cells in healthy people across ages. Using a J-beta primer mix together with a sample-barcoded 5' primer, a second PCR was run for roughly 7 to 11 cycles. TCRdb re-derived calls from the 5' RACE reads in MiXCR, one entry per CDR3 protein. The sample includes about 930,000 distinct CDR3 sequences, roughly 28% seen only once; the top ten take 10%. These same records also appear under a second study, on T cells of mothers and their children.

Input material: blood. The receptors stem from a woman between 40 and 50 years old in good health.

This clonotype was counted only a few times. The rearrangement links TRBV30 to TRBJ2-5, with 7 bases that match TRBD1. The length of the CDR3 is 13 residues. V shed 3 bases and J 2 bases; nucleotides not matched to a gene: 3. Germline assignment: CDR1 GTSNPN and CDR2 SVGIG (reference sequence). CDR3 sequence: CAWRGTAQETQYF. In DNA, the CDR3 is TGTGCCTGGAGAGGGACAGCACAAGAGACCCAGTACTTC.

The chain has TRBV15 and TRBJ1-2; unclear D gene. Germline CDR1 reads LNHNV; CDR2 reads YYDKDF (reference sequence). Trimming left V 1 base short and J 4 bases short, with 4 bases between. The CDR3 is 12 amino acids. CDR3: CATSRGSYGYTF. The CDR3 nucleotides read TGTGCCACCAGCAGAGGGTCCTATGGCTACACCTTC.

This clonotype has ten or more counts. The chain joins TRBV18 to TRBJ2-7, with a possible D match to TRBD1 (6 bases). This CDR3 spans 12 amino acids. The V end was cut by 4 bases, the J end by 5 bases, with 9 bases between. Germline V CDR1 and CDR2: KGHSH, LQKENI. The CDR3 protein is CASSLNRDEQYF. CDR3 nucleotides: TGTGCCAGCTCACTAAACAGGGACGAGCAGTACTTC.

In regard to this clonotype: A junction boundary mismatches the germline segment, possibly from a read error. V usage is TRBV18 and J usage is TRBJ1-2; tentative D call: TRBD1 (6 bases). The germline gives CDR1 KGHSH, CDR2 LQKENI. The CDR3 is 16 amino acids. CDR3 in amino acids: CASSPPGGARNYGYTF. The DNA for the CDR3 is TGCGCCAGCTCACCACCGGGGGGCGCAAGGAACTATGGCTACACCTTC.

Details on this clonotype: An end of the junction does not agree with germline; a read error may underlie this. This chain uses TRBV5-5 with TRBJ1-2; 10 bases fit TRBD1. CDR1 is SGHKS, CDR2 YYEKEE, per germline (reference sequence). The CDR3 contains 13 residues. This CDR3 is CTSSDGTGAGYTF. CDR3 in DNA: TGTACCAGCAGCGATGGGACAGGGGCTGGCTACACCTTC.

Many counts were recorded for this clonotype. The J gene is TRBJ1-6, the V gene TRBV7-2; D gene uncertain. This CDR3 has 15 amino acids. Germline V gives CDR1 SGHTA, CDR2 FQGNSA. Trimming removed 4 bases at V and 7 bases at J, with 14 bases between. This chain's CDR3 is CASSSSHSSNSPLHF. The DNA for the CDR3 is TGTGCCAGCAGCTCGTCCCACAGTTCAAATTCACCCCTCCACTTT.

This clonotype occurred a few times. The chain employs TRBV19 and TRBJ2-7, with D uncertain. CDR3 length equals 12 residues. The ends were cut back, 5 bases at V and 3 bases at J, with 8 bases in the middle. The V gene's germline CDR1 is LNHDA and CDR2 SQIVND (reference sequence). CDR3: CASSDSGYEQYF. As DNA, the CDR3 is TGTGCCAGTAGTGATAGTGGCTACGAGCAGTACTTC. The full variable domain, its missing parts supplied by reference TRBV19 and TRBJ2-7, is DGGITQSPKYLFRKEGQNVTLSCEQNLNHDAMYWYRQDPGQGLRLIYYSQIVNDFQKGDIAEGYSVSREKKESFPLTVTSAQKNPTAFYLCASSDSGYEQYFGPGTRLTVT.

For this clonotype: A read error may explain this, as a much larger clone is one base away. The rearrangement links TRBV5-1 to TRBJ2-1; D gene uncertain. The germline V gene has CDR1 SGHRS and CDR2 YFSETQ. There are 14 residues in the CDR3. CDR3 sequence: CTSASVGSDNEQFF. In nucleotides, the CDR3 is TGCACCAGCGCGAGCGTCGGTAGTGACAATGAGCAGTTCTTC.

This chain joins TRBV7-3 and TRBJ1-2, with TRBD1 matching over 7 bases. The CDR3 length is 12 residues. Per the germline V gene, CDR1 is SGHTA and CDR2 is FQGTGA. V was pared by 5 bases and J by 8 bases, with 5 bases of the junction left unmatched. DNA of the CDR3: TGTGCCAGCAGCAAGCCGGGACAGGGCTACACCTTC. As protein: CASSKPGQGYTF.

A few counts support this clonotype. The CDR3: CASRDDRRNYGYTF. As DNA, the CDR3 is TGTGCCAGCAGGGACGACAGGAGGAACTATGGCTACACCTTC. The chain couples TRBV12-3 or TRBV12-4 to TRBJ1-2; tentatively, D is TRBD1 (6 bases). Trimming stripped 6 bases from V and 2 bases from J, with 13 bases between. CDR3 length: 14 amino acids.

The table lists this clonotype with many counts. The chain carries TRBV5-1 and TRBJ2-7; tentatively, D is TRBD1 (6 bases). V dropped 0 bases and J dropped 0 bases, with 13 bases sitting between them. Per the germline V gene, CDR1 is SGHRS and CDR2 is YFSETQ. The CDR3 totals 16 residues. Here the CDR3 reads CASSLGGRGYSYEQYF. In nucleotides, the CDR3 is TGCGCCAGCAGCTTGGGGGGCAGGGGATACTCCTACGAGCAGTACTTC.

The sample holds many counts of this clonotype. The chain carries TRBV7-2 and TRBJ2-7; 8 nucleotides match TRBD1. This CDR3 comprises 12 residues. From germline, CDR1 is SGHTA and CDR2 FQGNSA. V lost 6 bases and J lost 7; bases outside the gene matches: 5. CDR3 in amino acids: CASSPQGGEQYF. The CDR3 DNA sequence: TGTGCCAGCAGTCCACAGGGGGGAGAGCAGTACTTC.